This entry is about one T cell receptor beta chain. The antigen remains undetermined. These data belong to a study of graft-versus-host responses after intestinal transplantation. Only in-frame clones appear in the TCRdb table, and some are missing; sequencing was by immunoSEQ multiplex PCR. This table holds about 88,000 clones, 94% found once. The CDR3 is 14 amino acids. CDR1 is ENHRY, CDR2 SYGVKD, per germline. The V end lost 11 bases, the J end lost 0 bases, and 14 bases lay between the germline ends. V usage is TRBV10-3 and J usage is TRBJ1-3; possible D gene TRBD1, 5 bases. This TCR was recovered from a human donor who was the organ donor for an intestinal transplant. Source: unstimulated CD4+ T cells sorted from spleen or lymph node cells, taken before transplant. CDR3 amino acids: CASTLGVSGNTIYF. DNA for the CDR3: TGTGCCTCCACTTTAGGGGTCTCTGGAAACACCATATATTTT.